The 28 T cell receptor beta chains below all came from one sample that was sequenced in a study of blood T cell repertoires in COVID-19. Only in-frame clones appear in the TCRdb table, and some are missing; sequencing was by immunoSEQ multiplex PCR. Altogether approximately 200,000 clones are present, roughly nine tenths being singletons, with the ten largest covering about 2%. Sequencing used peripheral blood. Receptor source: an older man with active or convalescent COVID-19.

The chain couples TRBV4-3 to TRBJ2-7; D ambiguous. Germline CDR1 is LGHNA and CDR2 is YSLEER. This CDR3 has 14 residues. Deletions cut 0 bases from V and 5 bases from J, with 11 bases between. The CDR3 DNA sequence: TGCGCCAGCAGCCAAGATGACTTTTCCGACGAGCAGTACTTC. Protein: CASSQDDFSDEQYF.

V usage is TRBV7-5 and J usage is TRBJ1-2; the table's TRBD1 call for D was not verified on the DNA. TRBV7-5 is tagged as a pseudogene. CDR3 size: 18 residues. CDR3 bases: TGTGCCAGAAGCCCGGAGACAGGACCATCGGAAGTAGGGCTAGGCTACACCTTC. Its translation: CARSPETGPSEVGLGYTF.

The rearrangement joins TRBV2 to TRBJ2-1, with TRBD2 matching over 12 bases. Per the germline V gene, CDR1 is SNHLY and CDR2 is FYNNEI. J gave up 7 bases and V 4 bases, and 8 bases lay outside the gene matches. The CDR3 spans 16 residues. The CDR3 reads CASSGPGLAGPNEQFF. The CDR3 DNA is TGTGCCAGCAGTGGACCCGGACTAGCGGGACCAAATGAGCAGTTCTTC.

The V and J genes are TRBV27 and TRBJ2-7; possibly TRBD1 for D (5 bases). In germline, CDR1 is MNHEY, CDR2 SMNVEV (reference sequence). The CDR3 is 13 residues long. Trimming left V 6 bases short and J 10 bases short, with 19 bases between. The CDR3 loop reads CASRADSRTRQYF. CDR3 DNA: TGTGCCAGCAGGGCAGACTCTCGGACACGTCAGTACTTC.

V is TRBV29-1 and J is TRBJ2-7; TRBD1 might be the D (6 bases). Trimming left V 3 bases short and J 4 bases short, with 13 bases between. CDR1 is SQVTM and CDR2 is ANQGSEA in the germline V gene. This CDR3 region has 13 residues. The CDR3 loop reads CSVEGRGGYEQYF. Written as DNA, the CDR3 is TGCAGCGTTGAGGGCAGGGGTGGATACGAGCAGTACTTC.

The chain employs TRBV7-2 and TRBJ2-1; D is ambiguous. The CDR3 is 12 residues long. V was trimmed by 1 base and J by 7 bases, leaving 5 bases between them. Germline CDR1 and CDR2: SGHTA and FQGNSA. CDR3 sequence reads: CASSLVMNEQFF. The CDR3 DNA follows: TGTGCCAGCAGCTTAGTTATGAATGAGCAGTTCTTC.

The V call is TRBV7-6, the J call TRBJ2-7; 11 nucleotides agree with TRBD2. The CDR3 spans 18 residues. Germline V gives CDR1 SGHVS, CDR2 FNYEAQ. Trimming removed 0 bases from V and 4 bases from J; junction bases left unmatched: 11. The CDR3 spells CASSLAANPLAGVYEQYF. For the CDR3, the DNA is TGTGCCAGCAGCTTAGCGGCAAACCCACTAGCGGGGGTGTACGAGCAGTACTTC.

This clone came up once. CDR3 sequence (DNA): TGTGCCAGCAGTTTTCCTGCGGGACAGCGGGGCTACACCTTC. As protein: CASSFPAGQRGYTF. The rearrangement joins TRBV28 to TRBJ1-2; 7 bases fit TRBD1. V shed 3 bases, J shed 8 bases, and the junction held 9 bases outside the gene matches. The CDR3 covers 14 residues. Germline loops: CDR1 MDHEN, CDR2 SYDVKM.

The gene calls are TRBV3-1 (or the pseudogene TRBV3-2) and TRBJ2-1, with 11 bases matching TRBD2. CDR1 LGHDT and CDR2 YNNKEL come from the germline V gene (reference sequence). This CDR3 contains 17 residues. J gave up 9 bases and V 1 base, and 11 bases lay outside the gene matches. CDR3 sequence reads: CASSQVLLAGGLPEQFF. In nucleotides, the CDR3 is TGTGCCAGCAGCCAAGTATTATTAGCGGGGGGGCTCCCTGAGCAGTTCTTC.

This chain connects TRBV28 to TRBJ1-5, with D possibly being TRBD1 (6 bases). The germline V and J ends were trimmed by 3 bases and 4 bases, with 10 bases remaining between them. The CDR3 consists of 14 residues. Germline CDR1 is MDHEN and CDR2 is SYDVKM. Here the CDR3 DNA reads TGTGCCAGCAGTTTTGGACAGCTTAATCAGCCCCAGCATTTT. Residues: CASSFGQLNQPQHF.

The chain employs TRBV27 and TRBJ2-1, with TRBD2 identical over 7 bases. J was trimmed by 5 bases and V by 7 bases; bases with no gene match: 14. Germline values: CDR1 MNHEY, CDR2 SMNVEV (reference sequence). The CDR3 loop spans 16 amino acids. The CDR3 region is CASTKEVGRQNNEQFF. The CDR3 bases are TGTGCCAGCACCAAGGAAGTCGGGAGGCAGAACAATGAGCAGTTCTTC.

The genes are TRBV10-2 and TRBJ1-1, with D possibly matching TRBD1 (5 bases). CDR1 WSHSY and CDR2 SAAADI come from the germline V gene. V lost 3 bases, J lost 4 bases, and 12 bases lay in between. This CDR3 region has 14 residues. The CDR3 region is CASSEGVGFTEAFF. For the CDR3, the DNA is TGCGCCAGCAGTGAAGGGGTCGGGTTCACTGAAGCTTTCTTT.

This chain uses TRBV6-5 with TRBJ2-2; TRBD1 might be the D (5 bases). The CDR3 is made up of 15 amino acids. Between the trimmed V and J ends, which lost 10 bases and 3 bases, there was a span of 18 bases. Germline V lookup: CDR1 MNHEY, CDR2 SVGAGI. CDR3 bases: TGTGCCATATCCCGGGCAGGGCGTTACACCGGGGAGCTGTTTTTT. Its translation is CAISRAGRYTGELFF.

The chain links TRBV10-1 to TRBJ1-5; tentative D call: TRBD1 (6 bases). Trimming left V 5 bases short and J 1 base short, with 9 bases between. From germline, CDR1 is WNHNN and CDR2 SYGVQD (reference sequence). The CDR3 runs to 14 residues. CDR3 bases: TGCGCCAGCAGTCCTACAGGGAGCAATCAGCCCCAGCATTTT. Encoded protein: CASSPTGSNQPQHF.

This chain uses TRBV24-1 with TRBJ2-1; D perhaps matches TRBD1 (6 bases). CDR3 length: 18 amino acids. V lost 4 bases to trimming and J lost 3 bases, with 21 bases between them. The germline V gene has CDR1 KGHDR and CDR2 SFDVKD. The CDR3 nucleotides read TGTGCCACCAGTGACGCCAACTTACAGGGCAAGGGCTACAATGAGCAGTTCTTC. This sequence encodes CATSDANLQGKGYNEQFF.

The chain joins TRBV18 to TRBJ1-5, with a possible D match to TRBD1 (6 bases). The CDR3 runs to 14 residues. Germline assignment: CDR1 KGHSH and CDR2 LQKENI. V was shortened by 2 bases and J by 6 bases, with 11 bases between the two germline ends. The CDR3 region is CASSPTGTGQPQHF. In nucleotides, the CDR3 is TGTGCCAGCTCACCAACAGGGACGGGTCAGCCCCAGCATTTT.

The chain combines TRBV12-3 or TRBV12-4 with TRBJ2-1, with 8 bases fitting TRBD2. The V gene end was trimmed by 6 bases and the J gene end by 7 bases; junction bases not matched to a gene: 5. The CDR3 is made up of 13 amino acids. The CDR3 DNA is TGTGCCAGCAGGCTGGGACTAGGGAATGAGCAGTTCTTC. This codes for CASRLGLGNEQFF.

This chain connects TRBV5-5 to TRBJ2-7; 9 positions agree with TRBD1. Losses at the gene ends were 4 bases for V and 2 bases for J; bases not matched to a gene: 7. Germline loops: CDR1 SGHKS, CDR2 YYEKEE (reference sequence). This CDR3 is built from 15 residues. This chain's CDR3 is CASSPGTGIAYEQYF. CDR3 bases: TGTGCCAGCAGCCCGGGGACAGGGATTGCCTACGAGCAGTACTTC.

The rearrangement links TRBV18 to TRBJ1-2; perhaps TRBD1 as D (6 bases). This CDR3 contains 13 residues. Trimming cost V 4 bases and J 7 bases, with 13 bases left between them. CDR1 is KGHSH and CDR2 is LQKENI in the germline V gene. CDR3 amino acids: CASSRGQGFGYTF. CDR3 DNA: TGTGCCAGCTCACGGGGGCAGGGTTTTGGCTACACCTTC.

This chain uses TRBV7-2 with TRBJ2-4; 11 bases map to TRBD1. With V trimmed by 7 bases and J by 10 bases, 3 bases remained unmatched. This CDR3 is 12 amino acids long. Germline lookup yields CDR1 SGHTA and CDR2 FQGNSA. In DNA, the CDR3 is TGTGCCAGCACCGGGACAGGGGGTATTCAGTACTTC. This encodes CASTGTGGIQYF.

The chain couples TRBV5-1 to TRBJ2-7; 8 bases fit TRBD1. Looked up from germline, CDR1 is SGHRS and CDR2 is YFSETQ. The V and J ends lost 5 bases and 0 bases, in that order; junction bases with no gene match: 7. This CDR3 region has 15 residues. CDR3 in amino acids: CASSSPGQDSYEQYF. The CDR3 DNA sequence: TGCGCCAGCAGTTCCCCGGGACAGGACTCCTACGAGCAGTACTTC.

This clone has only one observation. V and J are TRBV30 and TRBJ1-1, with TRBD1 matching 8 bases. The CDR3 contains 14 residues. CDR1 is GTSNPN and CDR2 is SVGIG in the germline V gene (reference sequence). The junction had 5 bases not matched to a gene; V was cut back by 3 bases and J by 2 bases. Here the CDR3 reads CAWSQGASNTEAFF. The CDR3 DNA reads as TGTGCCTGGAGCCAGGGGGCCAGCAACACTGAAGCTTTCTTT.

The chain carries TRBV25-1 and TRBJ2-2; 8 bases are shared with TRBD2. The CDR3 has 16 amino acids. CDR1 and CDR2 from the germline V gene are MGHDK and SYGVNS. With V trimmed by 2 bases and J by 6 bases, 8 bases remained unmatched. The CDR3 reads CASSEAGGPIPGELFF. The CDR3 bases are TGTGCCAGCAGTGAAGCGGGAGGCCCTATCCCCGGGGAGCTGTTTTTT.

The chain carries TRBV27 and TRBJ2-7, with TRBD2 identical over 11 bases. CDR1 is MNHEY and CDR2 is SMNVEV in the germline V gene (reference sequence). V dropped 6 bases and J dropped 3; count of bases not matched to a gene: 19. The length of the CDR3 is 19 residues. Written as DNA, the CDR3 is TGTGCCAGCAGAACAAACGGACTAGCGGGCACGTCTTCCCGCTACGAGCAGTACTTC. It yields the protein CASRTNGLAGTSSRYEQYF.

CDR3 nucleotides: TGTGCCAGCAGCCAAGTCTCGCGTTTTAGCTCCTACGAGCAGTACTTC. This codes for CASSQVSRFSSYEQYF. The chain has TRBV3-1 (or the pseudogene TRBV3-2) and TRBJ2-7; no clear D gene. CDR3 length: 16 residues. Germline lookup yields CDR1 LGHDT and CDR2 YNNKEL (reference sequence). Trimming took off 1 base at V and 0 bases at J, with 13 bases between the two ends.

The chain links TRBV4-1 to TRBJ2-7, with 8 bases matching TRBD1. Germline lookup yields CDR1 MGHRA and CDR2 YSYEKL. The CDR3 length is 16 residues. V was clipped by 0 bases and J by 6 bases; unmatched bases: 10. The CDR3 protein is CASSQEQGASFSEQYF. The DNA of the CDR3 is TGCGCCAGCAGCCAAGAGCAGGGGGCGAGCTTCTCCGAGCAGTACTTC.

The rearrangement joins TRBV5-1 to TRBJ2-3, with D possibly TRBD2 on 7 matching bases. Trimming pared 3 bases from V and 1 base from J, leaving 15 bases between. CDR3 length equals 16 residues. The germline V gene has CDR1 SGHRS and CDR2 YFSETQ. CDR3 sequence (DNA): TGCGCCAGCAGCTCCCAGGGAGGGGGTGGCACAGATACGCAGTATTTT. It yields the protein CASSSQGGGGTDTQYF.

This clone was observed a few times. The chain has TRBV4-3 and TRBJ2-1; D gene unclear. Trimming removed 1 base from V and 3 bases from J, with 16 bases in between. Germline CDR1 and CDR2: LGHNA and YSLEER. The CDR3 sequence is 17 residues long. The CDR3 DNA follows: TGCGCCAGCAGCCAAGTCCCGGTCGGGTTCAGCTACAATGAGCAGTTCTTC. The encoded protein is CASSQVPVGFSYNEQFF.